The clone carrying this TCR beta chain was picked up one time. This record comes from a study of blood T cell repertoires in COVID-19. Repertoires were generated with immunoSEQ multiplex PCR, while TCRdb's copy carries only in-frame clones and drops some. The sample shows 250,000 or so clones, just under 85% of them seen only once. The germline V gene has CDR1 SGHRS and CDR2 YFSETQ. The V gene end was trimmed by 0 bases and the J gene end by 0 bases; junction bases not matched to a gene: 6. CDR3 size: 17 residues. The receptor's source is a woman older than 75 with acute or convalescent COVID-19. Input material: peripheral blood. The V gene is TRBV5-1, the J gene TRBJ1-2, with TRBD1 identical over 9 bases. The CDR3 sequence: CASSLGGQGLSNYGYTF. Here the CDR3 DNA reads TGCGCCAGCAGCTTGGGGGGACAGGGTTTATCTAACTATGGCTACACCTTC.